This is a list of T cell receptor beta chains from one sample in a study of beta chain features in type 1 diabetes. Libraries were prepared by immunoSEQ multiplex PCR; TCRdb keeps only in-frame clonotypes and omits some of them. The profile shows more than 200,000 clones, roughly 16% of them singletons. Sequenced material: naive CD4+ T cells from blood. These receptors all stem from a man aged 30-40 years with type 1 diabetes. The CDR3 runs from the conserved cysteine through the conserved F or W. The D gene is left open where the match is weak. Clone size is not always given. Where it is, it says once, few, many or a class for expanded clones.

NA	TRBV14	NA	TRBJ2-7	CASSQEWENEQYF	TGTGCCAGCAGCCAAGAATGGGAAAACGAGCAGTACTTC
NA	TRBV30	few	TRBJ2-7	CAWSGTVYEQYF	TGTGCCTGGAGTGGGACAGTCTACGAGCAGTACTTC
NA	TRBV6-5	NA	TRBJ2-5	CASQGQLASGTQYF	TGTGCCAGCCAGGGACAACTCGCTTCGGGGACCCAGTACTTC
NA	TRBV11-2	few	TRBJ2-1	CASRRIGQTNEQFF	TGTGCCAGCAGACGTATTGGGCAGACTAATGAGCAGTTCTTC
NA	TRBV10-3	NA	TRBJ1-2	CAISFGTETYTF	TGTGCCATCAGTTTCGGGACGGAGACCTACACCTTC
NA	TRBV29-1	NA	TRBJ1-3	CSVTVNSGNTIYF	TGCAGCGTAACAGTGAACTCTGGAAACACCATATATTTT
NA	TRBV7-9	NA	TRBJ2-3	CASSLTGQDTQYF	TGTGCCAGCAGCTTAACAGGGCAAGATACGCAGTATTTT
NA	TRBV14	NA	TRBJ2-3	CASSSTPGRDTDTQYF	TGTGCCAGCAGCTCAACTCCTGGACGGGACACAGATACGCAGTATTTT
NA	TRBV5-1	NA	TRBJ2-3	CASSHYDTSTDTQYF	TGCGCCAGCAGCCACTACGACACCAGCACAGATACGCAGTATTTT
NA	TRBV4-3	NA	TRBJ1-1	CASSLGTPYTEAFF	TGCGCCAGCAGCCTAGGGACACCGTACACTGAAGCTTTCTTT
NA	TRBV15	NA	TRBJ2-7	CATSVDRLSYEQYF	TGTGCCACCAGCGTTGACAGGTTATCCTACGAGCAGTACTTC
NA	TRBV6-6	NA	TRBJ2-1	CASRGGGDEQFF	TGTGCCAGCCGGGGAGGGGGCGACGAGCAGTTCTTC
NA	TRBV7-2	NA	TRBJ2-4	CASTPTSGIQYF	TGTGCCAGCACTCCCACGTCGGGCATTCAGTACTTC